These T cell receptor beta chains were read from a single sample in a study of cytomegalovirus exposure and HLA in healthy donors. Clones were sequenced by immunoSEQ multiplex PCR, and TCRdb holds only the in-frame ones, with some missing. The table lists approximately 94,000 clones, approximately 76% of them singletons, with roughly 4.8% in the top ten. What was sequenced was PBMCs. The receptors were sampled from a man aged 30 to 39 in good health and CMV-seropositive. Each CDR3 is given without its conserved first and last residue.

V: TRBV7-9
J: TRBJ1-1
CDR3: SSSFSDTEAF

V: TRBV2
J: TRBJ1-2
CDR3: ASSGGGQGEGYT

V: TRBV5-4
J: TRBJ1-4
CDR3: ASSLGATNEKLF

V: TRBV30
J: TRBJ1-5
CDR3: AWRHRGFDNQPQH

V: TRBV6-5
J: TRBJ2-1
CDR3: ASSYEHSRSYNEQF

V: TRBV5-6
J: TRBJ2-3
CDR3: ASSPRGGTQY

V: TRBV27
J: TRBJ2-7
CDR3: ASSSSGRAYEQY

V: TRBV5-4
J: TRBJ2-1
CDR3: ASSRVGILYNEQF

V: TRBV5-1
J: TRBJ2-1
CDR3: ASSLDQFVGAEF

V: TRBV28
J: TRBJ2-4
CDR3: ASSSTIQGGRAKNIQY

V: TRBV5-6
J: TRBJ1-1
CDR3: ASSVGQMKKAF

V: TRBV6-5
J: TRBJ1-4
CDR3: ASSLTGGNEKLF

V: TRBV2
J: TRBJ1-1
CDR3: ASRGQGNTEAF

V: TRBV7-3
J: TRBJ1-6
CDR3: ASSLGPVGNSPLH

V: TRBV25-1
J: TRBJ1-5
CDR3: ASSRTGGNQPQH

V: TRBV5-1
J: TRBJ2-5
CDR3: ASSSGMETQY

V: TRBV14
J: TRBJ2-3
CDR3: ASSPLRVKADTQY

V: TRBV6-1
J: TRBJ2-3
CDR3: ASSESRADTQY

V: TRBV7-3
J: NA
CDR3: ASSLSRDSSYEQY

V: TRBV11-2
J: TRBJ2-7
CDR3: ASATSGKYEQY